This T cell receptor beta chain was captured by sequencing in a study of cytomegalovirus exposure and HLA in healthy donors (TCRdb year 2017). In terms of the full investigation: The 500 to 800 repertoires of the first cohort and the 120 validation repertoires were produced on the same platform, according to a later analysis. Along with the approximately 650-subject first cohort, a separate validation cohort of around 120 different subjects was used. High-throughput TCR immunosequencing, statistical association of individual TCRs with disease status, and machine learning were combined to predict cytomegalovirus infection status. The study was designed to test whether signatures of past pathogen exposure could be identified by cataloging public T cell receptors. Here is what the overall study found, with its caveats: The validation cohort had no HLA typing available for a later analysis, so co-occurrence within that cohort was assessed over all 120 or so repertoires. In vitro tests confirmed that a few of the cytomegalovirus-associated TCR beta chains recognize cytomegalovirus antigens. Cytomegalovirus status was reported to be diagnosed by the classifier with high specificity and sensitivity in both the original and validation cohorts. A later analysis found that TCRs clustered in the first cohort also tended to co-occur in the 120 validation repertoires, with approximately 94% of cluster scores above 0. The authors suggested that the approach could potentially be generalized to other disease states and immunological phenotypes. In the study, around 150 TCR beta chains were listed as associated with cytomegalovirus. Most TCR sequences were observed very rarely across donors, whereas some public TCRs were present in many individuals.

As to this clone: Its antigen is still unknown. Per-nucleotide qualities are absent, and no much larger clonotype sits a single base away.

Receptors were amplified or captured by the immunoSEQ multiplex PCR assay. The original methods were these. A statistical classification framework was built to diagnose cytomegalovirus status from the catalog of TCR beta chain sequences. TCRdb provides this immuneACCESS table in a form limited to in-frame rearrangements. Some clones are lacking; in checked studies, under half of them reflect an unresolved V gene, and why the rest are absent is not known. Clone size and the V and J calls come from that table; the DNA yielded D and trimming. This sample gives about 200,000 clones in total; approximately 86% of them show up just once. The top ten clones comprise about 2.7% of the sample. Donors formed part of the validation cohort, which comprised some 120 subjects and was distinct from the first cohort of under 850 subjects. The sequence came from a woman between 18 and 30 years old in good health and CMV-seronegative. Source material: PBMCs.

In nucleotide form, the sequence is TGTGCCAGCAGCGGGTACGGGAGAGGCTACGAGCAGTACTTC. The resulting protein is CASSGYGRGYEQYF. Recombination linked TRBV9 to TRBJ2-7; a tentative D match to TRBD2 spans 6 bases. CDR1 SGDLS and CDR2 YYNGEE are derived from the germline V gene. V is pared back by 3 bases and J by 3 bases, with 13 bases lying between the germline termini. The CDR3 starts with the cysteine, ends with the phenylalanine, and has 14 residues. Here the CDR3 DNA is all that survives: 42 bases in frame from base 1.